This T cell receptor beta chain was observed in a study of cytomegalovirus exposure and HLA in healthy donors. The CDR3 is 14 residues long. Germline V CDR1 and CDR2: MNHNS, SASEGT. V was cut by 9 bases and J by 7 bases, with 18 bases left in between. 60 Vbeta and 13 Jbeta primers were used in PCR. Using immunoSEQ multiplex PCR, the repertoire was profiled, and TCRdb retains in-frame clones only, with some absent. The table records 150,000 or so clones, over 60% of them present only once. This TCR was recovered from a woman between 18 and 29 years old in good health and CMV-seronegative. The sequenced sample was PBMCs. V usage is TRBV6-1 and J usage is TRBJ2-2; D gene unclear. CDR3 nucleotide sequence: TGTGCCAGTTCCCAAAGGCTGGAGATCGGGGAGCTGTTTTTT. It codes for CASSQRLEIGELFF.